This TCR beta chain was documented in a study of tumor-infiltrating lymphocytes in primary liver carcinoma. Study-wide results and caveats: Lower overlap was observed for tumor-adjacent and tumor-blood pairs relative to tumor region pairs.

RNA isolated from unsorted whole blood supplied the blood RNA, with germline DNA also extracted. A note on this clonotype: The antigen remains unidentified. The final CDR3 position lacks the conserved phenylalanine or tryptophan, pointing to a likely read error.

Starting material of 500 to 600 ng total RNA yielded TCR beta cDNA via a constant-region primer. Each TCR beta library was derived from three nested multiplex PCR rounds that employed slightly modified ARM-PCR. With TRBV1-TRBV30 forward primers and a C-beta reverse primer, the first two PCR rounds were run for approximately 10 cycles each. TCRdb analysed the multiplex PCR reads with MiXCR anew, one entry per CDR3 protein. The table lists approximately 310,000 distinct CDR3 sequences, roughly two thirds of them singletons, with approximately 9.4% in the top ten. CDR3 length: 12 amino acids. Germline values: CDR1 SGHAT, CDR2 FQNNGV.

The TCR was taken from a middle-aged man with primary liver carcinoma and hepatitis B virus infection. The sample consisted of peripheral blood. The J gene is TRBJ2-7, the V gene TRBV11-2, with D tentatively TRBD1 (5 bases). The CDR3 here is CASSHQGYEQYL. For the CDR3, the DNA is TGTGCAAGCAGCCACCAGGGCTACGAACAGTACCTC.